This T cell receptor beta chain was sequenced in a study of OX40 agonist ivuxolimab in advanced cancers. Concerning the study at large: The costimulatory receptor OX40 (CD134) was targeted by ivuxolimab, a fully human IgG2 agonistic monoclonal antibody. Intravenous ivuxolimab was administered to patients every 2 weeks at six dose levels: 0.01, 0.1, 0.3, 1.5, 3 and 10 mg/kg. Of the 50 or so patients in dose escalation, about 20 had hepatocellular carcinoma, some 15 had melanoma, 9 had renal cell carcinoma and 9 had head and neck cancer. The dose-escalation cohort was about 87% male with a mean age of about 58 years, ranging from roughly 23 to 79. Prior anti-PD-1, anti-PD-L1 or anti-CTLA-4 therapy was permitted, and checkpoint inhibitors had been received by around 39% of dose-escalation patients. Partial responses occurred in three dose-escalation patients: two with cutaneous melanoma and one with hepatocellular carcinoma. The point of sequencing TCRbeta in the periphery was to test whether ivuxolimab changed TCR sequence diversity and drove clonal T-cell expansion. The paper reports the monotherapy dose-escalation portion (N = 52 patients) of the phase I ivuxolimab trial.

To sequence the TCRbeta CDR3 region, genomic DNA was isolated from the sorted cells. TCRbeta CDR3 regions were sequenced using the immunoSEQ Assay. TCRdb limited this immuneACCESS table to in-frame rearrangements with V and J called. A share of clones is missing; checked studies link under half to unresolved V genes, and the rest is unexplained. In all, the sample holds tens of thousands of clones, and roughly four fifths of those were seen once. The top ten hold approximately 3.2% of the sample. Remarks on this clone: Its antigen target is currently unknown. The sample holds no much larger clone one base away, and base qualities are not on file.

The trial excluded patients who had a history of autoimmune disease or were on systemic immunosuppression. Peripheral blood for TCR sequencing was collected from all dose cohorts at baseline, on cycle 4 day 1, and on cycle 7 day 1. Samples came from an open-label, multicenter, first-in-human phase I dose-escalation trial of ivuxolimab. The trial enrolled adults with locally advanced or metastatic head and neck squamous cell, hepatocellular, melanoma or renal cell carcinoma. Before TCR sequencing, CD4+ T cells and CD8+ T cells from peripheral blood were sorted into separate populations. General findings and caveats noted by the study authors: Clonal expansion of both CD4+ and CD8+ blood T cells was observed from baseline to week 6 at doses 0.1 to 3.0 mg/kg. Low levels of normalized T-cell clonal expansion were also shown by some nonresponding patients. On average, CD8+ T cells showed more expanded clones than CD4+ T cells after ivuxolimab. Which antigens the clonally expanded peripheral T cells were specific for was not determined. In the 0.1-3.0 mg/kg groups, partial responders had among the lowest normalized peripheral clonal expansion, particularly in CD8+ T cells.

The germline V and J ends show losses of 4 bases and 7 bases respectively, and no gene match explains 9 bases of the junction. Reading the germline V gene gives CDR1 MNHEY and CDR2 SVGAGI. The CDR3 contains 16 residues, cysteine and phenylalanine counted. Here the CDR3 DNA is all that survives: 48 bases in frame from base 1. The material sequenced was CD4+ or CD8+ T cells sorted from blood, taken in a trial of the OX40 agonist ivuxolimab. This TCR came from an adult with an advanced solid tumor such as melanoma, head and neck, liver or kidney cancer. This chain joins TRBV6-5 to TRBJ1-6; a stretch of 8 junction bases matches TRBD1. The nucleotide sequence reads as follows: TGTGCCAGCAGTTCCGCCGGACAGGGCCAGAATTCACCCCTCCACTTT. Its translation is CASSSAGQGQNSPLHF.